The entry below gives a single TCR beta chain sequence along with its context. This sample is part of a study of shared clonotypes between healthy human individuals. Sequencing was at deep level. On sorted subsets, replicate PCRs used 200 to 250 ng DNA, or about 33,000 T cell genomes. Sequencing used immunoSEQ multiplex PCR; TCRdb keeps in-frame clones, though not all of them. The sample holds fewer than 1.6 million clones, around 98.5% seen once. The CDR3 contains 14 residues. Trimming removed 2 bases at V and 1 base at J, with 9 bases between. Germline V gene data show CDR1 as SGHNT and CDR2 as YENEEA.

The chain links TRBV11-3 to TRBJ2-7; the D gene is possibly TRBD1 (6 bases). Sample: naive CD4+ T cells sorted from blood. Specified subset: CD45RA+ positively selected. This receptor was identified in a young man in good health. CDR3 protein: CASSLNRESYEQYF. The CDR3 coding sequence is TGTGCCAGCAGCTTAAACAGGGAATCCTACGAGCAGTACTTC.